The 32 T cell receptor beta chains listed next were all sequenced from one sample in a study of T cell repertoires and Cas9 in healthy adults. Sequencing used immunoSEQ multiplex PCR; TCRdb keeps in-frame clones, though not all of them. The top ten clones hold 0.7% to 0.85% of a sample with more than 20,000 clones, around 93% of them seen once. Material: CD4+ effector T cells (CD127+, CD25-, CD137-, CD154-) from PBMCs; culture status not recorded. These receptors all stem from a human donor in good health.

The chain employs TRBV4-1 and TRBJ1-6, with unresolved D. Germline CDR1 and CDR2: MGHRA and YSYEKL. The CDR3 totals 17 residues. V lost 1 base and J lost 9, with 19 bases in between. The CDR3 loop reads CASSQVWISRTGSPLHF. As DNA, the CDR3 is TGCGCCAGCAGCCAAGTTTGGATCTCCCGCACGGGTTCACCCCTCCACTTT.

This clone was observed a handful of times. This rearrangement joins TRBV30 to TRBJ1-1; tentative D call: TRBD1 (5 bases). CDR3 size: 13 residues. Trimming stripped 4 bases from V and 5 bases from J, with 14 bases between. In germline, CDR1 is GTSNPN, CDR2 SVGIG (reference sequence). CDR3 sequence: CAWIPLGETEAFF. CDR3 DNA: TGTGCCTGGATTCCCCTGGGGGAGACTGAAGCTTTCTTT.

CDR3 DNA: TGTGCCAGCAGTAGGACTGTGGTCACTGAAGCTTTCTTT. This encodes CASSRTVVTEAFF. The rearrangement links TRBV6-4 to TRBJ1-1, with D unclear. The CDR3 runs 13 residues. The V end lost 5 bases, the J end lost 4 bases, and 11 bases lay between the germline ends. Germline values: CDR1 MRHNA, CDR2 SNTAGT.

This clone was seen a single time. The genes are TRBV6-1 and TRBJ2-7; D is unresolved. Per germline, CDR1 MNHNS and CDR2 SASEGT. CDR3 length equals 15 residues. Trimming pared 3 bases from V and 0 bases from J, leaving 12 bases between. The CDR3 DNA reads TGTGCCAGCAGTGACGGCCGCGAACTCTCCTACGAGCAGTACTTC. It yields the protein CASSDGRELSYEQYF.

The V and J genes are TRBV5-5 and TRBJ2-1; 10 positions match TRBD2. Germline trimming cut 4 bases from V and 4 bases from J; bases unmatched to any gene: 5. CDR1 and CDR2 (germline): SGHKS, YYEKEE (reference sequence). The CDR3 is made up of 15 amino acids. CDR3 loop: CASSPGTSVYNEQFF. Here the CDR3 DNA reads TGTGCCAGCAGCCCCGGGACTAGCGTTTACAATGAGCAGTTCTTC.

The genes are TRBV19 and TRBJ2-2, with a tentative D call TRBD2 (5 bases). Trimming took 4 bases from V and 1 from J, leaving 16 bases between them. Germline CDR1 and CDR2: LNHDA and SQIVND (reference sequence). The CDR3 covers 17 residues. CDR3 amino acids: CASSNPRAAVNTGELFF. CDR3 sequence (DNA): TGTGCCAGTAGTAACCCCCGAGCAGCGGTGAACACCGGGGAGCTGTTTTTT.

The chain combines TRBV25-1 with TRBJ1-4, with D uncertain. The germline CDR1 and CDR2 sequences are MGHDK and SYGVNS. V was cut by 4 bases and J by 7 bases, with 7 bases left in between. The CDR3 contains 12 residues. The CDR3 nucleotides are TGTGCCAGCAGTGGGAACAGTGAAAAACTGTTTTTT. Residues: CASSGNSEKLFF.

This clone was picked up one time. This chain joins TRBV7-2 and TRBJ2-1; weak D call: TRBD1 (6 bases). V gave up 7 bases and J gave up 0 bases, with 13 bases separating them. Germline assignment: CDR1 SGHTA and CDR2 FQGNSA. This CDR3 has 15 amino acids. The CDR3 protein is CASTRQESSYNEQFF. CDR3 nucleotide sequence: TGTGCCAGCACCCGACAGGAGAGCTCCTACAATGAGCAGTTCTTC.

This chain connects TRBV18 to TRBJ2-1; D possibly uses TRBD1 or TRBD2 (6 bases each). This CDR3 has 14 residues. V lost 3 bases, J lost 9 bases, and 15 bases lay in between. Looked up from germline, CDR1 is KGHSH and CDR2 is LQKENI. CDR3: CASSPLGGSGEQFF. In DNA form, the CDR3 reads TGTGCCAGCTCACCTCTAGGGGGGTCTGGTGAGCAGTTCTTC.

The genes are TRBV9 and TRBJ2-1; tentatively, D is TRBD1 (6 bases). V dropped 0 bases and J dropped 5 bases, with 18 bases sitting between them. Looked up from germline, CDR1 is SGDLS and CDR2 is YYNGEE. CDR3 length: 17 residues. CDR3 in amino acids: CASSVALSGWGHNEQFF. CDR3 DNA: TGTGCCAGCAGCGTAGCCCTATCCGGGTGGGGGCACAATGAGCAGTTCTTC.

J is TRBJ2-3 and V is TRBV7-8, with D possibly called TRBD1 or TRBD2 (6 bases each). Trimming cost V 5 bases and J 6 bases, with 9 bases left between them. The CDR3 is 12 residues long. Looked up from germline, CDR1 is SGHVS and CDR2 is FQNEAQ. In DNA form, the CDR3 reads TGTGCCAGCAGCAGGGGGGCCGATACGCAGTATTTT. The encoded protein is CASSRGADTQYF.

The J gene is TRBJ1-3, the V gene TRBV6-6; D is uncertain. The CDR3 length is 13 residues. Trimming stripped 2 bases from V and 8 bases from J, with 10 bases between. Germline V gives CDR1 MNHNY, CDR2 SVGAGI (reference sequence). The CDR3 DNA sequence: TGTGCCAGCAGTTACGGGTCCCCGGACACCATATATTTT. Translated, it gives CASSYGSPDTIYF.

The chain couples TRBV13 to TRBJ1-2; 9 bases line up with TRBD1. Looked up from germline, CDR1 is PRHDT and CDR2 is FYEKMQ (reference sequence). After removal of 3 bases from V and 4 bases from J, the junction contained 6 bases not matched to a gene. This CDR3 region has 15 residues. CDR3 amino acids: CASSFRDRVTYGYTF. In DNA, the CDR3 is TGTGCCAGCAGCTTCCGGGACAGGGTAACCTATGGCTACACCTTC.

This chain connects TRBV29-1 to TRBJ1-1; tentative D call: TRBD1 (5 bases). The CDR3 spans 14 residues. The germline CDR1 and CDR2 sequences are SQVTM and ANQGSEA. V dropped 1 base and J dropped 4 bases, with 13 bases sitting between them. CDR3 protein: CSVEVRGGATEAFF. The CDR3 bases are TGCAGCGTTGAAGTAAGAGGAGGGGCCACTGAAGCTTTCTTT.

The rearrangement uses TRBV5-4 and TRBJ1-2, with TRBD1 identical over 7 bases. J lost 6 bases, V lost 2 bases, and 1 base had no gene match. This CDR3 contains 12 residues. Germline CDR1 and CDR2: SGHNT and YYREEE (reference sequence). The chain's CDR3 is CASSFGQDGYTF. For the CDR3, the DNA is TGTGCCAGCAGCTTCGGACAGGATGGCTACACCTTC.

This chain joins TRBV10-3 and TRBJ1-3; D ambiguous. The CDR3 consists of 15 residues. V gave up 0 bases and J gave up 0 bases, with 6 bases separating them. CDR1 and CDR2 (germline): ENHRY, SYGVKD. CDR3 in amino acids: CAISESGRSGNTIYF. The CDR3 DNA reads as TGTGCCATCAGTGAGTCAGGACGCTCTGGAAACACCATATATTTT.

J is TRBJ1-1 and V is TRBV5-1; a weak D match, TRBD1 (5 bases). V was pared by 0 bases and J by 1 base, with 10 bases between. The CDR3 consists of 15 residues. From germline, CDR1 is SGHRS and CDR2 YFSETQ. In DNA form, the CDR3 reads TGCGCCAGCAGCTTGGCCGGGACGGCGAACACTGAAGCTTTCTTT. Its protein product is CASSLAGTANTEAFF.

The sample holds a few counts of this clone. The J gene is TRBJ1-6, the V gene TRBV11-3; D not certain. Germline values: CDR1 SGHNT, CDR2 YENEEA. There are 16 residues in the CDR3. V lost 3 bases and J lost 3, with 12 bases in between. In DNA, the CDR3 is TGTGCCAGCAGCTTCGGGTGGGCTGGCTATAATTCACCCCTCCACTTT. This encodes CASSFGWAGYNSPLHF.

Here the CDR3 DNA reads TGTGCCAGCAGCCATCTGAATCAGCCCCAGCATTTT. It is translated as CASSHLNQPQHF. The V call is TRBV7-8, the J call TRBJ1-5; D gene ambiguous. Germline assignment: CDR1 SGHVS and CDR2 FQNEAQ. Between the trimmed V and J ends, which lost 5 bases and 4 bases, there was a span of 6 bases. The CDR3 consists of 12 residues. Full variable domain (remainder filled in from reference TRBV7-8 and TRBJ1-5): GAGVSQSPRYKVAKRGQDVALRCDPISGHVSLFWYQQALGQGPEFLTYFQNEAQLDKSGLPSDRFFAERPEGSVSTLKIQRTQQEDSAVYLCASSHLNQPQHFGDGTRLSIL.

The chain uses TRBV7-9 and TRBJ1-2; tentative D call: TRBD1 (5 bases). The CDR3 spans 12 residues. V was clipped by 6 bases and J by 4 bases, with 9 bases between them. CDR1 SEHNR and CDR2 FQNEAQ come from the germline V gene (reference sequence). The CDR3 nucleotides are TGTGCCAGCAGTACCGGGGGCTATGGCTACACCTTC. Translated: CASSTGGYGYTF.

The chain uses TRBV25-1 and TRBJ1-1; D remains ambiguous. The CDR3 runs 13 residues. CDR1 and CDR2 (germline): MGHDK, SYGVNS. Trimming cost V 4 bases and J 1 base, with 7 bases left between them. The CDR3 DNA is TGTGCCAGCAGTGTCCAAGGGAACACTGAAGCTTTCTTT. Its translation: CASSVQGNTEAFF.

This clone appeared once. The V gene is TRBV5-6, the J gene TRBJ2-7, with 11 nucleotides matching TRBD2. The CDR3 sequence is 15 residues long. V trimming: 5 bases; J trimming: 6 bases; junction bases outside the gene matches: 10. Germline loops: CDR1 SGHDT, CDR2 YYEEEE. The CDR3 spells CASRSVAGGPTEQYV. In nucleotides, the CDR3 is TGTGCCAGCAGATCCGTAGCGGGAGGGCCGACCGAGCAGTACGTC.

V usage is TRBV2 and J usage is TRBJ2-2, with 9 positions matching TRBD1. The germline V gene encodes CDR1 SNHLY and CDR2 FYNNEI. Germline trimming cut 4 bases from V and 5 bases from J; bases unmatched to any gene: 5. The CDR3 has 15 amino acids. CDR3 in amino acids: CASSAGQGLTGELFF. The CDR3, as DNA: TGTGCCAGCAGTGCGGGACAGGGTTTGACCGGGGAGCTGTTTTTT.

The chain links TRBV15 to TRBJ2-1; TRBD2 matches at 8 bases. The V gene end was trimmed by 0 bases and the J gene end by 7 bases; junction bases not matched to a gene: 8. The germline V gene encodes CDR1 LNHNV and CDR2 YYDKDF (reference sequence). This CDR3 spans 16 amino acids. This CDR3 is CATSREIAGGWNEQFF. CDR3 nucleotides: TGTGCCACCAGCAGAGAAATTGCGGGGGGATGGAATGAGCAGTTCTTC.

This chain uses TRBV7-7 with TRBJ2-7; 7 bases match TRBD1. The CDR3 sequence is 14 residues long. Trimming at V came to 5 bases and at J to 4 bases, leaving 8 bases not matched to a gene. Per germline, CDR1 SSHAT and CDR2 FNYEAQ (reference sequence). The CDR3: CASSPSGQLYEQYF. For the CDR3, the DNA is TGTGCCAGCAGCCCATCGGGACAGCTATACGAGCAGTACTTC.

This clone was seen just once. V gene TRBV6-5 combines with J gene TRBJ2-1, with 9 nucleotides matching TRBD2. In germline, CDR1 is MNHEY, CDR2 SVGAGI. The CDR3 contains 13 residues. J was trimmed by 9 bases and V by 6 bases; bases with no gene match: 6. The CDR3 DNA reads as TGTGCCAGCAGACTAGCGGGCCGCGGTGAGCAGTTCTTC. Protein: CASRLAGRGEQFF.

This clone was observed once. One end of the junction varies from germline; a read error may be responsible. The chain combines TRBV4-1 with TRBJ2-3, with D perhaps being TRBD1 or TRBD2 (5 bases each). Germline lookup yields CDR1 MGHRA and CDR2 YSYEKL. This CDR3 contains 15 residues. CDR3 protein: CASSQGTVNTDTQYF. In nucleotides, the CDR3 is TGCGCCAGCAGTCAAGGGACCGTGAACACAGATACGCAGTATTTT.

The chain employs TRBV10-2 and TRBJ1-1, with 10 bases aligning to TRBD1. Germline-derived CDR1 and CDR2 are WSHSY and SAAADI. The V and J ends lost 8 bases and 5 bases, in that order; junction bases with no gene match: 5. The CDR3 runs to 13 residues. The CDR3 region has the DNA TGCGCCAGCTCGGGGACAGGGGTGACTGAAGCTTTCTTT. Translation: CASSGTGVTEAFF.

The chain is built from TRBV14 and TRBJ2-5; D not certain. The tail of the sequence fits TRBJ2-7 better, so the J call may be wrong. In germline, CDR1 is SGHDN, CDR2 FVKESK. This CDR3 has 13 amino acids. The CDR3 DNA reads TGTGCCAGCAGCCAAGATACTTTCAGCGAGCAGTACTTC. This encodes CASSQDTFSEQYF.

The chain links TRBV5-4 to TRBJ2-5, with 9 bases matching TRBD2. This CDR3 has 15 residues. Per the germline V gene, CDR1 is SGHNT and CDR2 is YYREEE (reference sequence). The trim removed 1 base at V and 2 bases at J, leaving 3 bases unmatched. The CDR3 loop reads CASSLRAGGQETQYF. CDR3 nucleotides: TGTGCCAGCAGCTTGCGTGCGGGAGGGCAAGAGACCCAGTACTTC. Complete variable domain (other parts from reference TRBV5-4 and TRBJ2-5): ETGVTQSPTHLIKTRGQQVTLRCSSQSGHNTVSWYQQALGQGPQFIFQYYREEENGRGNFPPRFSGLQFPNYSSELNVNALELDDSALYLCASSLRAGGQETQYFGPGTRLLVL.

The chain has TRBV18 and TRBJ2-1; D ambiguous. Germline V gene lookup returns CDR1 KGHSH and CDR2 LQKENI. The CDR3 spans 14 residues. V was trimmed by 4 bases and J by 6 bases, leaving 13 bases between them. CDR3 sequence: CASSLGIESNEQFF. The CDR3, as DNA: TGTGCCAGCTCACTAGGGATAGAGAGCAATGAGCAGTTCTTC.

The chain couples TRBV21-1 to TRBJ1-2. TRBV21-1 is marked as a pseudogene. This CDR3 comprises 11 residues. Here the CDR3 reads CASSAGDGYTF. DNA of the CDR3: TGTGCCAGCTCGGCCGGGGATGGCTACACCTTC.